The entry that follows covers one TCR beta chain sequence. Its antigen is as yet unknown. The entry originates in a study of T-cell memory formation after mild COVID-19. Study at large: Each donor largely had its own TCR clusters. Study-level results: Specificity for SARS-CoV-2 was not confirmed among the second-wave clones peaking on day 37. The CD4+ clones that contracted clustered mainly within CM and EM, and the CD8+ clones concentrated in EMRA. Prior to infection, memory already included some responding clones, suggesting cross-reactive memory joined.

TCRdb reprocessed the 5' RACE reads via MiXCR and lists one record per CDR3 protein. This sample has 150,000 to 200,000 distinct CDR3 sequences; around 15% occur once, and the top ten carry roughly an eighth. Sequenced material: PBMCs or a T cell subset sorted from them (not recorded which). The source is an adult woman who had mild COVID-19 (a few samples of this study predate the infection). Cell type and time point are not known.

CDR3: CASSYDGSGANVLTF. CDR3 in DNA: TGTGCCAGCAGTTACGACGGGTCTGGGGCCAACGTCCTGACTTTC. The rearrangement joins TRBV6-2 or TRBV6-3 to TRBJ2-6, with D uncertain. CDR1 is MNHEY and CDR2 is SVGEGT in the germline V gene. The CDR3 has 15 amino acids. The V and J ends lost 2 bases and 1 base respectively, with 6 bases between them.